This is a list of T cell receptor beta chains from one sample in a study of metastatic and nonmetastatic thyroid tumors. TCRdb re-called clones via MiXCR from the PCR reads. In the table there are 6,000 to 8,000 clones, under 30% of which are singletons. Sequenced sample: adjacent normal tissue. Receptors originate from a female donor with papillary thyroid cancer or a benign thyroid nodule (not recorded which). Some clones in this sample may be carry-over from other donors' samples. Both conserved end residues are part of each CDR3. The D gene is left open where the match is weak. Some rows mark clone size as missing; the rest say once, few, many or name a class of expanded clone.

cdr3_nt	cdr3_aa	v_call	clone_size	cdr3_length	j_call	d_call
TGTGCCTGGAGTGGTTTCGGACAGAACACCGGGGAGCTGTTTTTT	CAWSGFGQNTGELFF	TRBV30	.	15	TRBJ2-2	.
TGCGCCAGCAGCTTGACAGGGGGCGAAGGAAAACTGTTTTTT	CASSLTGGEGKLFF	TRBV5-1	.	14	TRBJ1-4	TRBD1
TGTGCCAGCAGTTACTCGAGGCGGGGAATGAACACTGAAGCTTTCTTT	CASSYSRRGMNTEAFF	TRBV6-5	medium-sized	16	TRBJ1-1	.
TGTGCCAGCAGCCAGAGCAGGGGGAACGAGCAGTACTTC	CASSQSRGNEQYF	TRBV3-1	.	13	TRBJ2-7	TRBD1
TGTGCCAGCAGCGAACGGGAACGGGGAAAGTACTTC	CASSERERGKYF	TRBV7-8	few	12	TRBJ2-7	.
TGTGCCAGCACCCCCGGGACAGGGTCGGGTGAGCAGTTCTTC	CASTPGTGSGEQFF	TRBV12-3/TRBV12-4	few	14	TRBJ2-1	TRBD1
TGCAGTGCTAGAGACCCCGGACGGGGCCCGGGCACTGAAGCTTTCTTT	CSARDPGRGPGTEAFF	TRBV20-1	.	16	TRBJ1-1	.
TGTGCCAGCAGCTCGGACTGGTGGGGATCCTATAATTCACCCCTCCACTTT	CASSSDWWGSYNSPLHF	TRBV5-5	medium-sized	17	TRBJ1-6	.
TGTGCCAGCAGCTTAGAAGGGGGGCAGCCCCAGCATTTT	CASSLEGGQPQHF	TRBV7-4	many	13	TRBJ1-5	.
TGTGCCAGCAGTTACTCTTGGGGGGGAAACAATGAGCAGTTCTTC	CASSYSWGGNNEQFF	TRBV6-6	medium-sized	15	TRBJ2-1	TRBD2
TGTGCCACCAGTCGGAGTCCGGAGGAGACCCAGTACTTC	CATSRSPEETQYF	TRBV24-1	few	13	TRBJ2-5	.
TGTGCCAGCAGCCCACTAGCGGGGGGCGCCACAGATACGCAGTATTTT	CASSPLAGGATDTQYF	TRBV4-2	.	16	TRBJ2-3	TRBD2
TGTGCCAGCAGTGAATTCGGCGTGCGGGGGGGGTATGGCTACACCTTC	CASSEFGVRGGYGYTF	TRBV6-1	few	16	TRBJ1-2	.
TGCAGTGCTAGAATCGCGGAATACAATGAGCAGTTCTTC	CSARIAEYNEQFF	TRBV20-1	.	13	TRBJ2-1	.
TGTGCCAGCAGTTACCTAGCAGGGACTATTTACGAGCAGTACTTC	CASSYLAGTIYEQYF	TRBV6-2/TRBV6-3	.	15	TRBJ2-7	TRBD2
TGTGCCAGCAGCCAAGAGGGTTGGAGGGGCTACACCTTC	CASSQEGWRGYTF	TRBV3-1	medium-sized	13	TRBJ1-2	.
TGTGCCAGCAGTTACACTAGACCAGGGGCCCAGTACTTC	CASSYTRPGAQYF	TRBV6-2/TRBV6-3	.	13	TRBJ2-5	.
TGTGCCAGCAGCGCTATGGGTATCGGGGAGCTGTTTTTT	CASSAMGIGELFF	TRBV2	medium-sized	13	TRBJ2-2	.
TGCAGTGCGCGATCCGGGACAGGGTTATCAGAGACCCAGTACTTC	CSARSGTGLSETQYF	TRBV20-1	.	15	TRBJ2-5	TRBD1
TGCAGTGCTAGGGGGCTCGGGACTAGCGGCTCCTACAATGAGCAGTTCTTC	CSARGLGTSGSYNEQFF	TRBV20-1	.	17	TRBJ2-1	TRBD2
TGTGCCATTTCACCGACAGGGGATGGCTACACCTTC	CAISPTGDGYTF	TRBV10-3	medium-sized	12	TRBJ1-2	TRBD1
TGTGCCAGCAGCTCTTCTACAGGGGCCTACGAGCAGTACTTC	CASSSSTGAYEQYF	TRBV6-1	large	14	TRBJ2-7	TRBD1
TGCGCCAGCAGCCCTTCGACAGGGGAGAGCTATGGCTACACCTTC	CASSPSTGESYGYTF	TRBV5-1	medium-sized	15	TRBJ1-2	TRBD1
TGCAGTGCTAGAGGGCGACTAGCGGGGGGGTTGGGACAAGAGACCCAGTACTTC	CSARGRLAGGLGQETQYF	TRBV20-1	many	18	TRBJ2-5	TRBD2
TGCAGTGCGACGATGCAAGCGGGCGCGAACACTGAAGCTTTCTTT	CSATMQAGANTEAFF	TRBV20-1	.	15	TRBJ1-1	.
TGTGCCTGGAGTACGGGGCTGTCGCACACTGAAGCTTTCTTC	CAWSTGLSHTEAFF	TRBV30	.	14	TRBJ1-1	.
TGTGCCAGCAGTCTGATTAGCGGGAGGGACAATGAGCAGTTCTTC	CASSLISGRDNEQFF	TRBV12-3/TRBV12-4	many	15	TRBJ2-1	TRBD2
TGCAGTGCTCTGGAAGGGGTTGATCAGCCCCAGCATTTT	CSALEGVDQPQHF	TRBV20-1	.	13	TRBJ1-5	.
TGCGCCAGCAGTATCTCGGGGGCCCTAACCTACGAGCAGTACTTC	CASSISGALTYEQYF	TRBV6-2/TRBV6-3	.	15	TRBJ2-7	.
TGCAGTGCTAGAGTGATGGGTTTCAATGAAAAACTGTTTTTT	CSARVMGFNEKLFF	TRBV20-1	medium-sized	14	TRBJ1-4	.
TGTGCCAGCACGAGAGATAGGCAAGGCGCCTACAATGAGCAGTTCTTC	CASTRDRQGAYNEQFF	TRBV12-3/TRBV12-4	few	16	TRBJ2-1	.
TGTGCCACCAGTGATTCGGGGCAGGGTGGCACAGATACGCAGTATTTT	CATSDSGQGGTDTQYF	TRBV24-1	.	16	TRBJ2-3	.
TGCAGTGCTACCGAGCGACGAATCGAGCAGTACTTC	CSATERRIEQYF	TRBV20-1	.	12	TRBJ2-7	.
TGTGCCAGCAGGTCGGATCAGAGAGGTGGAAACACCATATATTTT	CASRSDQRGGNTIYF	TRBV6-1	few	15	TRBJ1-3	.
TGCAGTGCTCAACGACAGGGGGGGACAGATACGCAGTATTTT	CSAQRQGGTDTQYF	TRBV20-1	.	14	TRBJ2-3	TRBD1
TGTGCCAGCAGCCAATTAGCGGCAACCTACGAGCAGTACTTC	CASSQLAATYEQYF	TRBV7-2	many	14	TRBJ2-7	.
TGCAGTGCCCCCCGGGGGGGGGGGGCGTTGGATACGCAGTATTTT	CSAPRGGGALDTQYF	TRBV20-1	.	15	TRBJ2-3	TRBD2
TGTGCCAGTAGTGAATTACAGGGGGACCAGCCCCAGCATTTT	CASSELQGDQPQHF	TRBV19	.	14	TRBJ1-5	TRBD1
TGTGCCTGGAGTACGGGGCTGTCGCACACTGAAGCTTTCTTT	CAWSTGLSHTEAFF	TRBV30	few	14	TRBJ1-1	.
TGTGCCAGCCTAGGGGACAGCCGCTCCTACAATGAGCAGTTCTTC	CASLGDSRSYNEQFF	TRBV28	few	15	TRBJ2-1	TRBD1
TGTGCCAGCAGTGAAGACAGTTTCCAAGAGACCCAGTACTTC	CASSEDSFQETQYF	TRBV6-1	.	14	TRBJ2-5	.
TGTGCCAGTAGTGCTAGCGGGAATCACAATGAGCAGTTCTTC	CASSASGNHNEQFF	TRBV19	few	14	TRBJ2-1	TRBD2
TGTGCCAGCAGCTTCCAGGGACAGAATAATTCACCCCTCCACTTT	CASSFQGQNNSPLHF	TRBV11-2	few	15	TRBJ1-6	TRBD1
TGTGCCGGATTATTAAACAGGGGGCACTCTGGGGCCAACGTCCTGACTTTC	CAGLLNRGHSGANVLTF	TRBV30	few	17	TRBJ2-6	TRBD1